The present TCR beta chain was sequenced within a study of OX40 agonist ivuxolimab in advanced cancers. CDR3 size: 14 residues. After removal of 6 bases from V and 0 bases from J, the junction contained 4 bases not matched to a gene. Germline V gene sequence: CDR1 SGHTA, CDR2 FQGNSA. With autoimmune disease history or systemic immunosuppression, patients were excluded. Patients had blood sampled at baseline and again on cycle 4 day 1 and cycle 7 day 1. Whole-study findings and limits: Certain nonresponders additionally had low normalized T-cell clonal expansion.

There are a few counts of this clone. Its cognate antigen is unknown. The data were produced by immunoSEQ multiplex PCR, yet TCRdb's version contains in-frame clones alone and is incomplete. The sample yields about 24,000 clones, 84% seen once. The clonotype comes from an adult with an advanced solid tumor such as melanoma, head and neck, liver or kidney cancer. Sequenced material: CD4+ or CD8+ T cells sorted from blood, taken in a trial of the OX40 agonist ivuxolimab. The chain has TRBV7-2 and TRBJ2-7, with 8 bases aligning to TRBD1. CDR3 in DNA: TGTGCCAGCAGAAGAGGACAGGGCTCCTACGAGCAGTACTTC. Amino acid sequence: CASRRGQGSYEQYF.